A selection of T cell receptor beta chains follows, all from one sample in a study of OX40 agonist ivuxolimab in advanced cancers. Generated by immunoSEQ multiplex PCR, the TCRdb table keeps only in-frame clones and is missing some. The sample lists over 30,000 clones; around 80% were seen once. The starting material was CD4+ or CD8+ T cells sorted from blood, obtained in a trial of the OX40 agonist ivuxolimab. These receptors all stem from an adult with an advanced solid tumor such as melanoma, head and neck, liver or kidney cancer. Both conserved end residues are part of each CDR3. A D gene is named only where the DNA matches it firmly. Some rows mark clone size as missing; the rest say once, few, many or name a class of expanded clone.

TRBV28,TRBJ1-5,14,-,-,TGTGCCAGCAGTCCCAAATATAGCAATCAGCCCCAGCATTTT,CASSPKYSNQPQHF
TRBV6-4,TRBJ1-1,14,-,-,TGTGCCAGCAGTGTCTTAGGGGAGAACACTGAAGCTTTCTTT,CASSVLGENTEAFF
TRBV7-9,TRBJ1-2,15,-,TRBD1,TGTGCCAGCAGCTTTCGGACAGGGGAAAACTATGGCTACACCTTC,CASSFRTGENYGYTF
TRBV19,TRBJ2-5,14,few,-,TGTGCCAGTAGTTGGGGCAGGGAGAGAGGGACCCAGTACTTC,CASSWGRERGTQYF
TRBV7-3,TRBJ2-1,13,-,-,TGTGCCAGCAGCCCATCCGGGGTCGATGAGCAGTTCTTC,CASSPSGVDEQFF
TRBV7-9,TRBJ2-7,17,-,-,TGTGCCAGCAGCTCTCGGGACAGACTAGCTTCAAGCTACGAGCAGTACTTC,CASSSRDRLASSYEQYF
TRBV6-1,TRBJ1-2,13,few,TRBD1,TGTGCCAGCAGCCTGACAGGGCAATATGGCTACACCTTC,CASSLTGQYGYTF
TRBV6-5,TRBJ2-1,15,-,TRBD2,TGTGCCAGCAGATTAGCGGGGGCCTCCTACAATGAGCAGTTCTTC,CASRLAGASYNEQFF
TRBV19,TRBJ1-2,11,-,-,TGTGCCAGTCGTGGTCAGCGGGGCTACACCTTC,CASRGQRGYTF
TRBV6-6,TRBJ1-2,13,once,-,TGTGCCAGCAGTTACCTAGGAGTCGCTGGCTACACCTTC,CASSYLGVAGYTF
TRBV28,TRBJ1-2,13,-,-,TGTGCCAGCAGTTCCGGTACCCCCTATGGCTACACCTTC,CASSSGTPYGYTF
TRBV11-1,TRBJ1-1,16,-,TRBD1,TGTGCCAGCAGCCCGGGACAGGGTAACGGGAACACTGAAGCTTTCTTT,CASSPGQGNGNTEAFF
TRBV19,TRBJ2-1,14,-,-,TGTGCCAGTCGAATGGACACAGGGGAGGATGAGCAGTTCTTC,CASRMDTGEDEQFF
TRBV30,TRBJ2-5,14,-,-,TGTGCCTGGAGTGTCTGGACCACCGGGGAGACCCAGTACTTC,CAWSVWTTGETQYF
TRBV25-1,TRBJ2-6,17,-,-,TGTGCCAGCAGTGAATGGATGGCCAGCTCTGGGGCCAACGTCCTGACTTTC,CASSEWMASSGANVLTF
TRBV6-5,TRBJ1-3,14,-,-,TGTGCCAGCAGTCTTCAGGGAGATGGAAACACCATATATTTT,CASSLQGDGNTIYF
TRBV28,TRBJ1-6,16,-,TRBD1,TGTGCCAGCAGTCCCTCCGGGACAGGGGGAGTTTCACCCCTCCACTTT,CASSPSGTGGVSPLHF
TRBV28,TRBJ1-5,13,-,-,TGTGCCAGCAGTTGGGCGCAGCATCAGCCCCAGCATTTT,CASSWAQHQPQHF
TRBV14,TRBJ2-7,14,-,-,TGTGCCAGCAGCCAAGGGAGGGGAACCTACGAGCAGTACTTC,CASSQGRGTYEQYF
TRBV7-9,TRBJ2-3,15,-,-,TGTGCCAGCAGCTTCTCGGGGGCTAGCACAGATACGCAGTATTTT,CASSFSGASTDTQYF
TRBV4-1,TRBJ1-5,18,-,-,TGCGCCAGCAGCCAAGAAGGGGCCGGGAGATATAGCAATCAGCCCCAGCATTTT,CASSQEGAGRYSNQPQHF
TRBV6-4,TRBJ2-7,16,-,TRBD1,TGTGCCAGCAGGCGACTCCGACAGGGGGTTAACTACGAGCAGTACTTC,CASRRLRQGVNYEQYF
TRBV11-2,TRBJ2-5,18,-,TRBD2,TGTGCCAGCAGCTCTGGAAAAGGACTAGCGGGGGGGCTAGAGACCCAGTACTTC,CASSSGKGLAGGLETQYF
TRBV5-1,TRBJ2-7,18,-,TRBD2,TGCGCCAGCAGCTTGGGACTAGCGGGGGCGCCTTCTTCCTACGAGCAGTACTTC,CASSLGLAGAPSSYEQYF
TRBV19,TRBJ2-7,15,-,TRBD2,TGTGCCAGTAGTACCAGACTAGCGGGGCCCTACGAGCAGTACTTC,CASSTRLAGPYEQYF
TRBV2,TRBJ1-5,15,-,-,TGTGCCAGCAGTGGGGTGGGGTGGGGCAATCAGCCCCAGCATTTT,CASSGVGWGNQPQHF
TRBV6-5,TRBJ2-3,14,few,TRBD2,TGTGCCAGCAGAACTAGCGGGGGCACAGATACGCAGTATTTT,CASRTSGGTDTQYF
TRBV6-1,TRBJ1-2,15,-,-,TGTGCCAGCAGGCGGGACATTGCAAGAAACTATGGCTACACCTTC,CASRRDIARNYGYTF
TRBV28,TRBJ1-3,14,-,TRBD1,TGTGCCAGCAGTCCCTCGTATAGGGGGCACACCATATATTTT,CASSPSYRGHTIYF
TRBV9,TRBJ2-7,15,-,-,TGTGCCAGCAGCGGGACCGACGGAAGCTCCTACGAGCAGTACTTC,CASSGTDGSSYEQYF
TRBV28,TRBJ2-4,16,few,TRBD2,TGTGCCAGCAGTTTTTATAATGGCGGCGGGGGAAACATTCAGTACTTC,CASSFYNGGGGNIQYF
TRBV7-9,TRBJ1-4,16,-,TRBD1,TGTGCCAGCAGCTCATTGGGGGTAGGGGGCGGCGAAAAACTGTTTTTT,CASSSLGVGGGEKLFF
TRBV4-3,TRBJ2-3,16,-,-,TGCGCCAGCAGCCTAGAGGTCCAATCAGGCACAGATACGCAGTATTTT,CASSLEVQSGTDTQYF
TRBV7-9,TRBJ1-4,16,-,TRBD1,TGTGCCAGCAGCTTAGCGCTAACAGGGGGCAATGAAAAACTGTTTTTT,CASSLALTGGNEKLFF
TRBV28,TRBJ2-1,13,-,-,TGTGCCAGCAGTTTACGGACCGTCAATGAGCAGTTCTTC,CASSLRTVNEQFF
TRBV28,TRBJ2-4,11,-,-,TGTGCCAGCAGTTTTGAAAACATTCAGTACTTC,CASSFENIQYF
TRBV7-2,TRBJ2-1,13,-,-,TGTGCCAGCAGCTTAGGGTGGGCGGATGAGCAGTTCTTC,CASSLGWADEQFF
TRBV28,TRBJ2-3,14,-,-,TGTGCCAGCACAGGATCTGGCAGGAAAGATACGCAGTATTTT,CASTGSGRKDTQYF
TRBV7-2,TRBJ2-1,15,-,TRBD2,TGTGCCAGCAGCTTAAGCGGGAGCTCCTACAATGAGCAGTTCTTC,CASSLSGSSYNEQFF
TRBV25-1,TRBJ2-5,15,-,TRBD2,TGTGCCAGCTGGCGGGGGGCGGGGATTGAAGAGACCCAGTACTTC,CASWRGAGIEETQYF
TRBV7-2,TRBJ2-3,11,-,-,TGTGCCAGCAGCTTTACAGATACGCAGTATTTT,CASSFTDTQYF
TRBV20-1,TRBJ2-2,10,-,-,TGCAGGTCAACCACCGGGGAGCTGTTTTTT,CRSTTGELFF
TRBV9,TRBJ1-4,15,-,-,TGTGTCAGCAGCGTAGGGGCCATCTTGGATGAAAAACTGTTTTTT,CVSSVGAILDEKLFF
TRBV15,TRBJ1-3,16,-,TRBD1,TGTGCCACCAGCACCTCCCAGGGGGGGGCTGGAAACACCATATATTTT,CATSTSQGGAGNTIYF
TRBV2,TRBJ1-2,15,few,TRBD1,TGTGCCAGCAGTGAAGACAGGGGAGGTTTTAGGGGCTACACCTTC,CASSEDRGGFRGYTF
TRBV7-9,TRBJ1-1,14,-,-,TGTGCCAGCAGCTTAGAAGTCAAGAACACTGAAGCTTTCTTT,CASSLEVKNTEAFF
TRBV7-3,TRBJ2-7,15,-,TRBD2,TGTGCCAGCAGCTTAATGGCTAGCGGGCCTTACGAGCAGTACTTC,CASSLMASGPYEQYF
TRBV19,TRBJ1-1,14,-,-,TGTGCCAGTAGTATAGTTCCGGGGACGGCTGAAGCTTTCTTT,CASSIVPGTAEAFF
TRBV7-6,TRBJ1-1,15,-,TRBD1,TGTGCCAGCAGCTTAGATTCTCAGGGGGGGACTGAAGCTTTCTTT,CASSLDSQGGTEAFF